Listed below are T cell receptor beta chains from one sample, sequenced in a study of T cells in localized non-small cell lung cancer. Profiling relied on immunoSEQ multiplex PCR, and the TCRdb table lists in-frame clones only, not all of them. The sample yields 1,500 to 2,000 clones, approximately 24% seen once. Source: normal lung tissue next to the tumor, taken before any cancer treatment. The receptors derive from a woman aged 35 to 70 with stage II squamous cell lung carcinoma. Both conserved end residues are part of each CDR3. The order of the fields is D gene, CDR3 length, J gene, V gene, clone size, CDR3 DNA, CDR3 protein. A D gene is named only where the DNA matches it firmly. Size is omitted from some rows. Given values are once, few, many or a class for expanded clones.

>.|15|TRBJ2-7|TRBV11-3|medium-sized
TGTGCCAGCAGCTTCGGAGGGGACAGCGTCCCCGAGCAGTACTTC
CASSFGGDSVPEQYF
>.|16|TRBJ2-1|TRBV11-3|.
TGTGCCAGCAGCCCGTCATCCCCTCTTCTGGCGGGGGAGCAGTTCTTC
CASSPSSPLLAGEQFF
>.|14|TRBJ1-5|TRBV28|few
TGTGCCAGCAGTTTTAACGGACCTAATCAGCCCCAGCATTTT
CASSFNGPNQPQHF
>TRBD2|16|TRBJ2-3|TRBV5-1|few
TGCGCCAGCAGCCCCCGAGGTAGCGGGAGCACAGATACGCAGTATTTT
CASSPRGSGSTDTQYF
>TRBD1|13|TRBJ1-5|TRBV6-8|few
TGTGCCACCGGGATGACAGGGGGGCAGCCCCAGCATTTT
CATGMTGGQPQHF
>.|13|TRBJ2-2|TRBV19|.
TGTGCCAGTAGTAACCCGAACACCGGGGAGCTGTTTTTT
CASSNPNTGELFF
>.|15|TRBJ2-6|TRBV6-8|medium-sized
TGTGCCAGCAGTTACGCCGGGACTGGGGCCAACGTCCTGACTTTC
CASSYAGTGANVLTF
>.|13|TRBJ2-2|TRBV30|.
TGTGCCTGGAGTCGACAGTCCACCGGGGAGCTGTTTTTT
CAWSRQSTGELFF
>TRBD1|13|TRBJ2-7|TRBV28|.
TGTGCCAGCACCCGGACAGGGGACAACGAGCAGTACTTC
CASTRTGDNEQYF
>TRBD1|14|TRBJ1-1|TRBV10-2|few
TGCGCCAGCAGAGAGACAGGGAGGACCACTGAAGCTTTCTTT
CASRETGRTTEAFF
>TRBD1|17|TRBJ2-7|TRBV5-1|.
TGCGCCAGCAGCTTGGGGGTCAAGACAGGGAAGTCCTACGAGCAGTACTTC
CASSLGVKTGKSYEQYF
>.|15|TRBJ1-1|TRBV5-1|.
TGCGCCAGCAGCTTGCTGCCGGGACGGAACACTGAAGCTTTCTTT
CASSLLPGRNTEAFF
>.|15|TRBJ2-2|TRBV4-1|medium-sized
TGCGCCAGCAGCCAAGAGGAAGGGAACACCGGGGAGCTGTTTTTT
CASSQEEGNTGELFF
>.|13|TRBJ2-1|TRBV23-1|.
TGCGCCAGCAGCTTAGGCAGGAACAATGAGCAGTTCTTC
CASSLGRNNEQFF
>.|13|TRBJ1-2|TRBV6-8|.
TGTGCCAGCAGTTCGACAGAACGCTATGGCTACACCTTC
CASSSTERYGYTF
>TRBD1|13|TRBJ2-4|TRBV30|.
TGTGCCTGGAGTGTACAGGGGGCGAACATTCAGTACTTC
CAWSVQGANIQYF
>TRBD1|14|TRBJ1-1|TRBV6-8|.
TGTGCCAGCAGTTACGACCAGGGGGCGGAAAAAGCTTTCTTT
CASSYDQGAEKAFF
>.|15|TRBJ1-5|TRBV15|.
TGTGCCACCAGCAGAGATCCAGGGGGCAATCAGCCCCAGCATTTT
CATSRDPGGNQPQHF
>TRBD2|15|TRBJ2-1|TRBV30|.
TGTGCCTGGAGTGTCGGCCTAGCGGGAGTCAATGAGCAGTTCTTC
CAWSVGLAGVNEQFF
>.|13|TRBJ2-1|TRBV29-1|.
TGCAGCGGAGGCGGGGATTCCTACAATGAGCAGTTCTTC
CSGGGDSYNEQFF
>.|13|TRBJ1-1|TRBV28|.
TGTGCCAGCAGTTTTTCACAACAACCTGAAGCTTTCTTT
CASSFSQQPEAFF
>.|17|TRBJ2-1|TRBV19|.
TGTGCCAGTAGTATAGATGGTGAGGGAGGGGGTTACAATGAGCAGTTCTTC
CASSIDGEGGGYNEQFF
>.|16|TRBJ2-1|TRBV18|.
TGTGCCAGCTCACCGACCCTTGGCAGCTCCTACAATGAGCAGTTCTTC
CASSPTLGSSYNEQFF
>.|15|TRBJ2-1|TRBV19|.
TGTGCCAGTAGTGGTATCAGGGGCGTAAACAATGAGCAGTTCTTC
CASSGIRGVNNEQFF
>.|12|TRBJ2-7|TRBV18|.
TGTGCCAGCTCACCAGCGACCCGCGAGCAGTACTTC
CASSPATREQYF
>TRBD2|14|TRBJ2-3|TRBV11-3|few
TGTGCCAGCAGCTCTAGCGGGAGCACAGATACGCAGTATTTT
CASSSSGSTDTQYF
>.|14|TRBJ1-4|TRBV11-3|few
TGTGCCAGCAGCTTGGACCAGGGGACGGAAAAACTGTTTTTT
CASSLDQGTEKLFF
>.|14|TRBJ2-7|TRBV11-3|.
TGTGCCAGCAGCTTAGAGGCCAGCTCCTACGAGCAGTACTTC
CASSLEASSYEQYF